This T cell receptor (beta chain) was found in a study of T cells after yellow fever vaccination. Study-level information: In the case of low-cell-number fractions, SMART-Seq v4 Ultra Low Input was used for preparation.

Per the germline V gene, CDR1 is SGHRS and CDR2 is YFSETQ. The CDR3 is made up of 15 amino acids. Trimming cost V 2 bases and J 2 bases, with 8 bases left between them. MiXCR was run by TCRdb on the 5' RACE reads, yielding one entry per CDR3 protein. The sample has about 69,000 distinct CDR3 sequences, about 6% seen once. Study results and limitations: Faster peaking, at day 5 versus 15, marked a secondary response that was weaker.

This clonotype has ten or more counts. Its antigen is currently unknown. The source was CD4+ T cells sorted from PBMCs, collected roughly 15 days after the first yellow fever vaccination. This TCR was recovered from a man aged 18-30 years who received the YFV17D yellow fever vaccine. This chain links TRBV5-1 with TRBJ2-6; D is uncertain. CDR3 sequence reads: CASSLAQPGANVLTF. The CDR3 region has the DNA TGCGCCAGCAGCTTAGCACAACCTGGGGCCAACGTCCTGACTTTC. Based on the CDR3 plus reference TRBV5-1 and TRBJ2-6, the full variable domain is KAGVTQTPRYLIKTRGQQVTLSCSPISGHRSVSWYQQTPGQGLQFLFEYFSETQRNKGNFPGRFSGRQFSNSRSEMNVSTLELGDSALYLCASSLAQPGANVLTFGAGSRLTVL.